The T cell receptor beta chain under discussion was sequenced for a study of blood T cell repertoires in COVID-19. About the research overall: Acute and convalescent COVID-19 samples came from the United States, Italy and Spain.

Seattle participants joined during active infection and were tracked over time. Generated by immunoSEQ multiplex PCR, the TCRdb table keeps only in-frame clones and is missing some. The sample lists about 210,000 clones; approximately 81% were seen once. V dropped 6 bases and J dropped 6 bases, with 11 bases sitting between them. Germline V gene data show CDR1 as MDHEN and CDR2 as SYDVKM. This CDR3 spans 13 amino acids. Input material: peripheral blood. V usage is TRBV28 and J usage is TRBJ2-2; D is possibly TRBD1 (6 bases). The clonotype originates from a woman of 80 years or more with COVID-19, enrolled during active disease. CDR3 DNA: TGTGCCAGCAGAGGGACACATCCCGGGGAGCTGTTTTTT. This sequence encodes CASRGTHPGELFF.